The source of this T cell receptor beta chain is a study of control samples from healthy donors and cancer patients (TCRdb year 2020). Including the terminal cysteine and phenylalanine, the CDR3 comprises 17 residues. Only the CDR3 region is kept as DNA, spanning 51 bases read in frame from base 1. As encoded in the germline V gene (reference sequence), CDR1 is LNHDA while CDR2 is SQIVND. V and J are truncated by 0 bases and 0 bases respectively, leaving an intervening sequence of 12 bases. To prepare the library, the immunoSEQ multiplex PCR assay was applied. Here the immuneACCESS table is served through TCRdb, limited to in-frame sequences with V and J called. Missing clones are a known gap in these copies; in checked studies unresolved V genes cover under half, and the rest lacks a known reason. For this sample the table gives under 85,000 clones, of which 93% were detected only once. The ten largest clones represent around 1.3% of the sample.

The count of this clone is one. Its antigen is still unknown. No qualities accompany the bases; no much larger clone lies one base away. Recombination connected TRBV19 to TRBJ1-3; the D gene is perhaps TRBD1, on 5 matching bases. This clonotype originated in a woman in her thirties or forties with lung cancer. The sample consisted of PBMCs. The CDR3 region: CASSIDGGRLSGNTIYF. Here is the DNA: TGTGCCAGTAGTATAGATGGGGGACGCCTCTCTGGAAACACCATATATTTT.